Below are 30 T cell receptor beta chains sequenced from a single sample in a study of blood T cell repertoires in COVID-19. TCRdb's table, derived via immunoSEQ multiplex PCR, lists solely in-frame clones and lacks some. The sample has 200,000 to 250,000 clones, 85% to 90% seen once. The sequencing sample was made of peripheral blood. All receptors come from an older woman with acute or convalescent COVID-19.

V and J are TRBV5-8 and TRBJ1-6; possibly TRBD1 for D (5 bases). Trimming removed 3 bases from V and 0 bases from J, with 13 bases in between. Germline V gene lookup returns CDR1 SGHTS and CDR2 YDEGEE. The CDR3 runs to 17 residues. The CDR3 DNA reads as TGTGCCAGCAGCTCGGCAGGACAAGGCTCCTATAATTCACCCCTCCACTTT. Protein: CASSSAGQGSYNSPLHF.

The J gene is TRBJ2-1, the V gene TRBV28, with TRBD2 identical over 7 bases. The CDR3 consists of 13 residues. With V trimmed by 11 bases and J by 7 bases, 11 bases remained unmatched. Germline V gene data show CDR1 as MDHEN and CDR2 as SYDVKM. This CDR3 is CAAGRAHSNEQFF. As DNA, the CDR3 is TGTGCCGCAGGGAGGGCACATTCGAATGAGCAGTTCTTC.

The V gene is TRBV10-3, the J gene TRBJ2-7; TRBD2 is a possible D gene (6 bases). The V end lost 6 bases, the J end lost 5 bases, and 8 bases lay between the germline ends. Germline values: CDR1 ENHRY, CDR2 SYGVKD. This CDR3 is built from 11 residues. The CDR3 protein is CAIRGTHEQYF. The CDR3 region has the DNA TGTGCCATCAGGGGGACTCACGAGCAGTACTTC.

J is TRBJ1-5 and V is TRBV19, with D maybe TRBD1 (6 bases). Germline CDR1 is LNHDA and CDR2 is SQIVND (reference sequence). Trimming pared 1 base from V and 3 bases from J, leaving 13 bases between. The CDR3 runs to 16 residues. CDR3 region: CASSIGGQTNNQPQHF. The CDR3 nucleotides are TGTGCCAGTAGTATAGGTGGACAGACTAACAATCAGCCCCAGCATTTT. Supplemented by reference TRBV19 and TRBJ1-5, the full variable domain reads DGGITQSPKYLFRKEGQNVTLSCEQNLNHDAMYWYRQDPGQGLRLIYYSQIVNDFQKGDIAEGYSVSREKKESFPLTVTSAQKNPTAFYLCASSIGGQTNNQPQHFGDGTRLSIL.

In nucleotides, the CDR3 is TGTGCCAGCTCACCTCAAACGGGAGGATCGTACAATGAGCAGTTCTTC. It codes for CASSPQTGGSYNEQFF. V is TRBV18 and J is TRBJ2-1; 7 bases match TRBD2. The germline CDR1 and CDR2 sequences are KGHSH and LQKENI. CDR3 length: 16 residues. The ends lost 3 bases at V and 4 bases at J; junction bases unmatched: 9.

The chain carries TRBV7-9 and TRBJ2-7; 13 nucleotides match TRBD2. The CDR3 has 14 amino acids. The germline V gene has CDR1 SEHNR and CDR2 FQNEAQ (reference sequence). J lost 6 bases, V lost 5 bases, and 4 bases had no gene match. The CDR3 reads CASSAGLAGSEQYF. The CDR3 bases are TGTGCCAGCAGCGCGGGACTAGCGGGAAGCGAGCAGTACTTC.

There are a few counts of this clone. The V and J genes are TRBV5-1 and TRBJ2-5, with 7 bases matching TRBD2. Germline V gene lookup returns CDR1 SGHRS and CDR2 YFSETQ. The trim removed 3 bases at V and 5 bases at J, leaving 7 bases unmatched. This CDR3 comprises 14 residues. CDR3 coding DNA: TGCGCCAGCAGCTCCTCTACGGGGGGTGAGACCCAGTACTTC. Translated, it gives CASSSSTGGETQYF.

The chain carries TRBV30 and TRBJ1-5; TRBD1 might be the D (5 bases). CDR3 length equals 14 residues. The V gene's germline CDR1 is GTSNPN and CDR2 SVGIG (reference sequence). Trimming removed 1 base from V and 0 bases from J, with 7 bases in between. The CDR3 here is CAWSGGASNQPQHF. CDR3 in DNA: TGTGCCTGGAGTGGGGGCGCTAGCAATCAGCCCCAGCATTTT. Based on the CDR3 plus reference TRBV30 and TRBJ1-5, the full variable domain is SQTIHQWPATLVQPVGSPLSLECTVEGTSNPNLYWYRQAAGRGLQLLFYSVGIGQISSEVPQNLSASRPQDRQFILSSKKLLLSDSGFYLCAWSGGASNQPQHFGDGTRLSIL.

The rearrangement joins TRBV11-2 to TRBJ2-1; 11 nucleotides align to TRBD2. The germline CDR1 and CDR2 sequences are SGHAT and FQNNGV. V dropped 1 base and J dropped 7; count of bases not matched to a gene: 3. The CDR3 is 15 amino acids. The CDR3 region has the DNA TGTGCCAGCAGCTTAGCCCCTAGCGGGGGGAATGAGCAGTTCTTC. This gives the protein CASSLAPSGGNEQFF.

The chain employs TRBV28 and TRBJ2-7, with 10 bases lining up with TRBD2. With V trimmed by 4 bases and J by 3 bases, 6 bases remained unmatched. CDR1 MDHEN and CDR2 SYDVKM come from the germline V gene. The CDR3 consists of 15 residues. CDR3 nucleotide sequence: TGTGCCAGCAGTTCCTTTAGCGGGAGGTTCTACGAGCAGTACTTC. Translation: CASSSFSGRFYEQYF.

The chain links TRBV28 to TRBJ1-2, with a possible D match to TRBD1 (5 bases). V was cut by 11 bases and J by 5 bases, with 12 bases left in between. The CDR3 is 11 residues long. Germline V gives CDR1 MDHEN, CDR2 SYDVKM. For the CDR3, the DNA is TGTGCCGCGGCCGGGGGATATGGCTACACCTTC. Its translation is CAAAGGYGYTF.

This chain connects TRBV15 to TRBJ2-5; TRBD1 matches at 7 bases. The CDR3 runs to 15 residues. Trimming removed 7 bases from V and 2 bases from J; junction bases left unmatched: 10. Germline lookup yields CDR1 LNHNV and CDR2 YYDKDF (reference sequence). CDR3 protein: CATNFGTTGQETQYF. Written as DNA, the CDR3 is TGTGCCACCAACTTCGGGACGACAGGGCAAGAGACCCAGTACTTC. The full variable domain, with the rest looked up from reference TRBV15 and TRBJ2-5, is DAMVIQNPRYQVTQFGKPVTLSCSQTLNHNVMYWYQQKSSQAPKLLFHYYDKDFNNEADTPDNFQSRRPNTSFCFLDIRSPGLGDTAMYLCATNFGTTGQETQYFGPGTRLLVL.

The CDR3 region has the DNA TGTGCCAGCAGCGTAGCTACAGGGGAAGAGACCCAGTACTTC. Its protein product is CASSVATGEETQYF. The rearrangement links TRBV9 to TRBJ2-5, with 7 bases that match TRBD1. Looked up from germline, CDR1 is SGDLS and CDR2 is YYNGEE. The CDR3 loop spans 14 amino acids. Trimming cost V 0 bases and J 3 bases; bases outside gene matches: 2.

The chain joins TRBV7-2 to TRBJ2-3; D is possibly TRBD1 (6 bases). Germline-derived CDR1 and CDR2 are SGHTA and FQGNSA. CDR3 length equals 14 residues. The V end was cut by 1 base, the J end by 1 base, with 6 bases between. The CDR3 DNA sequence: TGTGCCAGCAGCTTAGGGGGGCGCACAGATACGCAGTATTTT. Translated, it gives CASSLGGRTDTQYF.

The chain recombines TRBV11-2 with TRBJ1-1; D is undetermined. V lost 0 bases to trimming and J lost 8 bases, with 13 bases between them. CDR1 is SGHAT and CDR2 is FQNNGV in the germline V gene. The CDR3 totals 14 residues. The CDR3 spells CASSLDRRAGEAFF. CDR3 nucleotides: TGTGCCAGCAGCTTAGATAGGCGGGCTGGAGAAGCTTTCTTT.

The chain recombines TRBV5-1 with TRBJ2-1; TRBD2 matches 8 bases. CDR1 SGHRS and CDR2 YFSETQ come from the germline V gene. The CDR3 has 16 residues. J gave up 7 bases and V 0 bases, and 9 bases lay outside the gene matches. DNA for the CDR3: TGCGCCAGCAGCTTGGCGGACACGGGGGGGCTTAATGAGCAGTTCTTC. This translates into CASSLADTGGLNEQFF. Complete variable domain (other parts from reference TRBV5-1 and TRBJ2-1): KAGVTQTPRYLIKTRGQQVTLSCSPISGHRSVSWYQQTPGQGLQFLFEYFSETQRNKGNFPGRFSGRQFSNSRSEMNVSTLELGDSALYLCASSLADTGGLNEQFFGPGTRLTVL.

The V call is TRBV6-5, the J call TRBJ2-1; 9 positions agree with TRBD2. The V gene end was trimmed by 4 bases and the J gene end by 4 bases; junction bases not matched to a gene: 5. Germline V CDR1 and CDR2: MNHEY, SVGAGI. CDR3 length: 15 residues. Here the CDR3 DNA reads TGTGCCAGCAGTTTAGCTAGCGGGGCTTACAATGAGCAGTTCTTC. Protein product: CASSLASGAYNEQFF.

The chain recombines TRBV19 with TRBJ1-4; the D gene is possibly TRBD1 (6 bases). In germline, CDR1 is LNHDA, CDR2 SQIVND (reference sequence). Trimming cost V 8 bases and J 12 bases, with 19 bases left between them. The CDR3 runs 13 residues. This CDR3 is CASRDNHLEELFF. The CDR3 coding sequence is TGTGCCAGTCGGGACAACCATTTAGAGGAACTGTTTTTT.

J is TRBJ1-2 and V is TRBV5-6; TRBD1 agrees at 8 bases. Germline CDR1 and CDR2: SGHDT and YYEEEE. The V and J ends lost 3 bases and 2 bases, in that order; junction bases with no gene match: 3. The CDR3 covers 14 residues. The CDR3 loop reads CASSYRQGNYGYTF. CDR3 bases: TGTGCCAGCAGCTATCGACAGGGGAACTATGGCTACACCTTC.

This chain joins TRBV24-1 and TRBJ1-2; 7 positions match TRBD1. The CDR3 sequence is 14 residues long. The germline gives CDR1 KGHDR, CDR2 SFDVKD. J was trimmed by 8 bases and V by 2 bases; bases with no gene match: 7. This CDR3 reads CATSDSGTEKGYTF. CDR3 coding DNA: TGTGCCACCAGTGATTCCGGGACAGAAAAGGGCTACACCTTC.

This clone appeared once. The rearrangement links TRBV5-6 to TRBJ1-2, with D tentatively TRBD1 (6 bases). With 5 bases removed from V and 4 bases from J, the gap between germline ends came to 12 bases. CDR1 is SGHDT and CDR2 is YYEEEE in the germline V gene. The CDR3 is made up of 13 amino acids. The CDR3 spells CASSNRVTYGYTF. The CDR3 DNA is TGTGCCAGCAGTAACAGGGTCACCTATGGCTACACCTTC. Full variable domain (remainder filled in from reference TRBV5-6 and TRBJ1-2): DAGVTQSPTHLIKTRGQQVTLRCSPKSGHDTVSWYQQALGQGPQFIFQYYEEEERQRGNFPDRFSGHQFPNYSSELNVNALLLGDSALYLCASSNRVTYGYTFGSGTRLTVV.

The rearrangement joins TRBV18 to TRBJ2-3; maybe TRBD1 (5 bases). CDR1 is KGHSH and CDR2 is LQKENI in the germline V gene. Deletions cut 7 bases from V and 3 bases from J, with 20 bases between. This CDR3 has 16 amino acids. The CDR3 spells CASLDRQGTRTDTQYF. The CDR3 DNA follows: TGTGCCAGCTTAGACCGCCAGGGAACACGGACAGATACGCAGTATTTT. Complete variable domain (other parts from reference TRBV18 and TRBJ2-3): NAGVMQNPRHLVRRRGQEARLRCSPMKGHSHVYWYRQLPEEGLKFMVYLQKENIIDESGMPKERFSAEFPKEGPSILRIQQVVRGDSAAYFCASLDRQGTRTDTQYFGPGTRLTVL.

V and J are TRBV11-2 and TRBJ2-2, with 10 bases identical to TRBD2. Per germline, CDR1 SGHAT and CDR2 FQNNGV. The CDR3 spans 16 residues. V was pared by 2 bases and J by 2 bases, with 2 bases of the junction left unmatched. Here the CDR3 reads CASSLTSGVNTGELFF. CDR3 bases: TGTGCCAGCAGCTTAACTAGCGGGGTTAACACCGGGGAGCTGTTTTTT.

The rearrangement joins TRBV5-1 to TRBJ2-7; D perhaps matches TRBD2 (5 bases). CDR3 size: 15 residues. Trimming shortened V by 0 bases and J by 4 bases, and 14 bases separated the two germline ends. Germline values: CDR1 SGHRS, CDR2 YFSETQ. The CDR3 nucleotides are TGCGCCAGCAGCTTGGAGGCCAGTGGCGGGTACGAGCAGTACTTC. This codes for CASSLEASGGYEQYF.

The genes are TRBV14 and TRBJ2-7; TRBD1 agrees at 7 bases. The CDR3 runs to 15 residues. Germline V gene lookup returns CDR1 SGHDN and CDR2 FVKESK. J lost 2 bases, V lost 1 base, and 5 bases had no gene match. CDR3 loop: CASSQGQGRTYEQYF. In DNA, the CDR3 is TGTGCCAGCAGCCAAGGACAGGGCCGAACCTACGAGCAGTACTTC.

The chain combines TRBV24-1 with TRBJ1-6, with D hard to call. The CDR3 is made up of 15 amino acids. Per the germline V gene, CDR1 is KGHDR and CDR2 is SFDVKD. V was shortened by 8 bases and J by 5 bases, with 15 bases between the two germline ends. CDR3 DNA: TGTGCCACCATTCTCGGGTTCCGGAATAATTCACCCCTCCACTTT. Encoded protein: CATILGFRNNSPLHF.

The chain combines TRBV5-1 with TRBJ1-4; 7 bases map to TRBD1. After removal of 4 bases from V and 1 base from J, the junction contained 7 bases not matched to a gene. CDR1 and CDR2 (germline): SGHRS, YFSETQ. This CDR3 has 16 amino acids. In DNA form, the CDR3 reads TGCGCCAGCAGCCCAGCCTCAGGGGGAACTAATGAAAAACTGTTTTTT. Translation: CASSPASGGTNEKLFF.

The rearrangement links TRBV12-3 or TRBV12-4 to TRBJ1-1; the match to TRBD1 covers 8 bases. V was pared by 6 bases and J by 4 bases, with 4 bases of the junction left unmatched. The CDR3 spans 13 residues. The CDR3 protein is CASSGQGPTEAFF. The CDR3 DNA sequence: TGTGCCAGCAGCGGACAGGGTCCCACTGAAGCTTTCTTT.

The chain recombines TRBV30 with TRBJ2-1, with D possibly being TRBD2 (5 bases). V was clipped by 2 bases and J by 9 bases, with 11 bases between them. This CDR3 comprises 12 residues. The germline CDR1 and CDR2 sequences are GTSNPN and SVGIG (reference sequence). The CDR3 sequence: CAWSLQSGEQFF. The CDR3, as DNA: TGTGCCTGGAGTCTCCAGAGCGGTGAGCAGTTCTTC.

The chain uses TRBV7-9 and TRBJ1-3; the D is unclear. Trimming left V 1 base short and J 0 bases short, with 7 bases between. The CDR3 sequence is 15 residues long. From germline, CDR1 is SEHNR and CDR2 FQNEAQ (reference sequence). CDR3 amino acids: CASSLVVVSGNTIYF. CDR3 in DNA: TGTGCCAGCAGCTTAGTGGTAGTCTCTGGAAACACCATATATTTT.